The T cell receptor (beta chain) under discussion was sequenced for a study of T-cell reconstitution after alpha-beta-depleted transplantation in children. Whole-study findings and limits: At around two months after transplant, the alpha-beta T cells were reportedly derived from several hundred expanded clones that came from non-depleted graft cells. Once a year had passed after transplant, T-cell counts and diversity came mostly from newly produced T cells. At day 60, the high TCRbeta diversity found in some patients originated from recipient T cells and thymic progenitors that had survived.

V gave up 0 bases and J gave up 4 bases; unmatched junction bases: 6. Germline V gives CDR1 SGHRS, CDR2 YFSETQ. This CDR3 region has 16 residues. This clonotype was observed at least ten times. Its antigen is still unknown. Unique molecular identifiers featured in how the TCRbeta library was prepared. TCRdb re-analysed the PCR reads in MiXCR, keeping a single row per CDR3 protein. The sample holds under 850,000 distinct CDR3 sequences, under 15% seen once. The chain combines TRBV5-1 with TRBJ2-2; 7 positions agree with TRBD1. This clonotype was obtained from a girl aged 2 to 9 with congenital amegakaryocytic thrombocytopenia, due to receive a stem cell transplant. The starting material was PBMCs, obtained before TCRalphabeta/CD19-depleted stem cell transplant. CDR3 nucleotide sequence: TGCGCCAGCAGCTTGGAGTACGGGACAGCCACCGGGGAGCTGTTTTTT. This translates into CASSLEYGTATGELFF.